This T cell receptor (beta chain) was found in a study of T cell changes during pregnancy in multiple sclerosis. Profiled with immunoSEQ multiplex PCR; TCRdb holds only in-frame clones, not every one. The sample yields about 43,000 clones, about nine tenths seen once. Germline CDR1 KGHSH, CDR2 LQKENI. This CDR3 is 16 amino acids long. The V segment lost 1 base and the J segment 2 bases; nucleotides outside the gene matches: 2. The chain carries TRBV18 and TRBJ2-6, with 7 bases aligning to TRBD2. The source was peripheral blood, collected in the second trimester of pregnancy. The source is a female donor in good health, enrolled as a control in a pregnancy study. DNA for the CDR3: TGTGCCAGCTCACCACGTGCGGGAGCTGGGGCCAACGTCCTGACTTTC. Translated: CASSPRAGAGANVLTF.